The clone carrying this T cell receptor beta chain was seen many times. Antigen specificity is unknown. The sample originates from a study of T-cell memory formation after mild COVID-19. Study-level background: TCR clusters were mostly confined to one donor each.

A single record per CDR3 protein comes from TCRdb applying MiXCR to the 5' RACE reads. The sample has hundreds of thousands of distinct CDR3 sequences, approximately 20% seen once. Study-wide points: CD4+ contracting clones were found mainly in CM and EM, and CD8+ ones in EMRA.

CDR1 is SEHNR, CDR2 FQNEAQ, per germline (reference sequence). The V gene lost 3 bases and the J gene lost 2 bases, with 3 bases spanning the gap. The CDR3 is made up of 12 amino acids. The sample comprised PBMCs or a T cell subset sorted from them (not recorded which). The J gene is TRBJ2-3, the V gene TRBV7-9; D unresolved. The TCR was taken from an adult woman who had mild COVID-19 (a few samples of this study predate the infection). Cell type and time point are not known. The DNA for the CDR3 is TGTGCCAGCAGCTTCCTCACAGATACGCAGTATTTT. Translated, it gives CASSFLTDTQYF.